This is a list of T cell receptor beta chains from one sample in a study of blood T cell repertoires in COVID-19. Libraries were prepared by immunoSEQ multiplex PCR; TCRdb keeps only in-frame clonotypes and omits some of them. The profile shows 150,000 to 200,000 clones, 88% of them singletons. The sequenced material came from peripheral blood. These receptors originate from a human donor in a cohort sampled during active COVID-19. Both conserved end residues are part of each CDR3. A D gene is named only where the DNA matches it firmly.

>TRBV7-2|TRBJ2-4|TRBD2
CASSLRLAGAYIQYF
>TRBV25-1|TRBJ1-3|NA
CASSGTVGGNTIYF
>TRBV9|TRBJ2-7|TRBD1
CASSVGQGTYEQYF
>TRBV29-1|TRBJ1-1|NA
CSTRLQGRDTEAFF
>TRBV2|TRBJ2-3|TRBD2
CASSWDYTSTDTQYF
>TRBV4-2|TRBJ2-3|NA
CASSQAREDFRDWADTQYF
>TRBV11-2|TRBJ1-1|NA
CASSLDQNTEAFF
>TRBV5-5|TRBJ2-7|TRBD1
CASSPGQGAAYEQYF
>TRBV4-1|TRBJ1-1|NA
CASSQTDDTEAFF
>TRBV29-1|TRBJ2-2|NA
CSVRDFTGELFF
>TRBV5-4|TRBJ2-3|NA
CASSPGGLSTDTQYF
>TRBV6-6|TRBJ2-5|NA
CASTGGYQETQYF
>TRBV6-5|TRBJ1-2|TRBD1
CASGDRGGYTF
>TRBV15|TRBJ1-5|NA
CATSSTLEPGLSNQPQHF
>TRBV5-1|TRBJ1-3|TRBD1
CASTLGQAGGNTIYF
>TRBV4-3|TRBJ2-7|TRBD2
CASSQDRVRAGGSLYEQYF
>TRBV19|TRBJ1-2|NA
CASKQGTRSYGYTF
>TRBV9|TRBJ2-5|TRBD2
CASSPTSGRDQETQYF
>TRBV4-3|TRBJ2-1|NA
CASRPDILQDAGNEQFF
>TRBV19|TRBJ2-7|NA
CASRPGFSYEQYF
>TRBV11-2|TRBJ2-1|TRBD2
CASSLVEYGLDDEQFF
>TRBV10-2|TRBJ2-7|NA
CASTGSAYEQYF
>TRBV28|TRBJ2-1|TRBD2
CASTRAGVQNEQFF
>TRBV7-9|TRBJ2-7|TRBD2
CASSLSGGPYEQYF
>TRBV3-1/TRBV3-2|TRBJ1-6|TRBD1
CASSSTGEYINSPLHF
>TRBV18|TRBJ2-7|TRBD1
CASSPSTGGYEQYF
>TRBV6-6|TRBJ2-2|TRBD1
CASRGTANTGELFF
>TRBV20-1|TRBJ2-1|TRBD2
CSASKLAGANEQFF
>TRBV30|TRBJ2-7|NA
CAWSGGLLYEQYF
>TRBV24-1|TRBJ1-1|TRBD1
CATSDVGQLNTEAFF
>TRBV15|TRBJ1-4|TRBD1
CATSRDRQGANRATNEKLFF
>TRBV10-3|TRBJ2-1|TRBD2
CAISDAGTTYNEQFF
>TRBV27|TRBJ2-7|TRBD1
CASSRGQGMGEQYF
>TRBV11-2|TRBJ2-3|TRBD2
CASSLAGGLTDTQYF
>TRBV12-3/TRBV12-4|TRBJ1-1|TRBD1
CASSDRGTEAFF
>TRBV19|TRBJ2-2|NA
CASSTRPITGELFF
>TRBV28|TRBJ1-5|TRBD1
CASSAGTGGNQPQHF
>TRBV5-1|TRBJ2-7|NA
CASSNRTGGVYEQYF
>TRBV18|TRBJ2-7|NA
CASSPMGQSSYEQYF
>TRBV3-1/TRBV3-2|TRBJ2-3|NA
CASSQDGYRRGRIFTDTQYF